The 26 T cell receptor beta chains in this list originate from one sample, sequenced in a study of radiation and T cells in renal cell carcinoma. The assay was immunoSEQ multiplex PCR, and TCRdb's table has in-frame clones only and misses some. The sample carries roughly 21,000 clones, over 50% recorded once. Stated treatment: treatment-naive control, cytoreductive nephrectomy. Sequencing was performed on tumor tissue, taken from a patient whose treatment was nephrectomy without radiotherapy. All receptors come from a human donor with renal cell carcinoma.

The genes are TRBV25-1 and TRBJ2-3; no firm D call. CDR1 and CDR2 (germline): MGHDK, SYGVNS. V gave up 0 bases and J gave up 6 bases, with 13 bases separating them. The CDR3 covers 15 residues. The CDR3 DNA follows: TGTGCCAGCAGTGAATATACCCCTTCTGGGGATACGCAGTATTTT. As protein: CASSEYTPSGDTQYF.

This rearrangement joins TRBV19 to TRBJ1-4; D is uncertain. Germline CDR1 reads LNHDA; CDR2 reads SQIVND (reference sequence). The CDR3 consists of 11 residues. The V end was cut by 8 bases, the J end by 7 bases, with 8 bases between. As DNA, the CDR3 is TGTGCCAGTTCGATAGGTGAAAAACTGTTTTTT. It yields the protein CASSIGEKLFF.

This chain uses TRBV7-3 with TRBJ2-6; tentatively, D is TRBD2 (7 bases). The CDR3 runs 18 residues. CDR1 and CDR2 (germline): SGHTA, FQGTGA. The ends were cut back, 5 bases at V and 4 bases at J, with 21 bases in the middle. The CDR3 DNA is TGTGCCAGCAGCCAGTCGGCAGGGGAGGGGTCCGGGGCCAACGTCCTGACTTTC. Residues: CASSQSAGEGSGANVLTF.

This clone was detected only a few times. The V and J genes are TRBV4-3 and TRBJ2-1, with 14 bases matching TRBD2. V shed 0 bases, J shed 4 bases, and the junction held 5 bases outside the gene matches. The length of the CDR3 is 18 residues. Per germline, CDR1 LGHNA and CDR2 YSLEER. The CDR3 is CASSQERGTSGGYNEQFF. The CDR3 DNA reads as TGCGCCAGCAGCCAAGAAAGAGGGACTAGCGGGGGATACAATGAGCAGTTCTTC.

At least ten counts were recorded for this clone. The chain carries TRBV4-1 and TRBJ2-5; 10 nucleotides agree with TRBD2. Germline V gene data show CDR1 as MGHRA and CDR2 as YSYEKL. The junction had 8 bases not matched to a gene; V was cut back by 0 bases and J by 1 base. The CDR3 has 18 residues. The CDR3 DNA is TGCGCCAGCAGCCAAGATGGTACTAGCGGGGTCTTCCAAGAGACCCAGTACTTC. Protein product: CASSQDGTSGVFQETQYF.

CDR3 sequence: CSVEPVGTGRQETQYF. The CDR3 nucleotides are TGCAGCGTTGAGCCTGTTGGGACAGGCCGCCAAGAGACCCAGTACTTC. This sequence joins TRBV29-1 and TRBJ2-5; 8 bases fit TRBD1. CDR3 length equals 16 residues. V shed 3 bases, J shed 1 base, and the junction held 10 bases outside the gene matches. Germline loops: CDR1 SQVTM, CDR2 ANQGSEA.

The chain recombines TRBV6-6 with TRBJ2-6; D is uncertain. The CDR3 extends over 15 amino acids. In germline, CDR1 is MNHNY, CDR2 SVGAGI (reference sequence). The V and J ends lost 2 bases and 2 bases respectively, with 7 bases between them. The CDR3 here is CASSYGVPGANVLTF. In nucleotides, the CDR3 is TGTGCCAGCAGTTACGGGGTCCCTGGGGCCAACGTCCTGACTTTC.

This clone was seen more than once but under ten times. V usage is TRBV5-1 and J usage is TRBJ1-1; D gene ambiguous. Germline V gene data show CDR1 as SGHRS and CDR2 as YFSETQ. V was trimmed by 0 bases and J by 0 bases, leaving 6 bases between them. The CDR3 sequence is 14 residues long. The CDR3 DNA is TGCGCCAGCAGCTTGGTACAGTTGAACACTGAAGCTTTCTTT. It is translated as CASSLVQLNTEAFF.

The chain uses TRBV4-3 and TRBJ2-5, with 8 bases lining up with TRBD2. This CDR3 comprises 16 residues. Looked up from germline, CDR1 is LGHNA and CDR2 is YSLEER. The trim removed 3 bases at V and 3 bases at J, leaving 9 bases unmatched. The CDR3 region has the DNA TGCGCCAGCAGCCACGGCCGAGGAGCGGGGGAAGAGACCCAGTACTTC. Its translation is CASSHGRGAGEETQYF.

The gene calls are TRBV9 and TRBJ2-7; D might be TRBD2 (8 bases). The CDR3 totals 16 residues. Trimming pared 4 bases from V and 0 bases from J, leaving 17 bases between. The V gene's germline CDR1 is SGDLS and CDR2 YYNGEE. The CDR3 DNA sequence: TGTGCCAGCAGCTCCCGGGAGGGACAGTTCTCCTACGAGCAGTACTTC. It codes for CASSSREGQFSYEQYF.

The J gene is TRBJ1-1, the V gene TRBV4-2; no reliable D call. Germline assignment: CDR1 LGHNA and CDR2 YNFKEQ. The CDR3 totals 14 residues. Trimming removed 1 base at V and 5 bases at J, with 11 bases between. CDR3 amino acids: CASSQGDLGTEAFF. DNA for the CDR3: TGTGCCAGCAGCCAAGGGGATTTGGGGACTGAAGCTTTCTTT.

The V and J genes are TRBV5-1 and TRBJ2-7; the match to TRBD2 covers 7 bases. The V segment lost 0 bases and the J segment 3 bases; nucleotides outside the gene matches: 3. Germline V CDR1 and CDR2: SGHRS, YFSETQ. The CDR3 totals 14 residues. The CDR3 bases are TGCGCCAGCAGCTTGGAGCTAGCGGTCTACGAGCAGTACTTC. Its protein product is CASSLELAVYEQYF.

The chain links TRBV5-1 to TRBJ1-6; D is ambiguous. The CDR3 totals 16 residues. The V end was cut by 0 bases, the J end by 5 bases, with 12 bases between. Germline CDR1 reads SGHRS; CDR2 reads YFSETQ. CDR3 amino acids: CASSLAPGKDNSPLHF. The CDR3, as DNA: TGCGCCAGCAGCTTGGCCCCGGGCAAGGATAATTCACCCCTCCACTTT.

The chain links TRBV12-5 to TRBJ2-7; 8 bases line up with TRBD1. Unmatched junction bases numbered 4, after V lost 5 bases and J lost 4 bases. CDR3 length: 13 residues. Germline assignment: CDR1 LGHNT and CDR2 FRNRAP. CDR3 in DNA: TGTGCTAGTGGTGGGGGACAGGTTTACGAGCAGTACTTC. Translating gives CASGGGQVYEQYF.

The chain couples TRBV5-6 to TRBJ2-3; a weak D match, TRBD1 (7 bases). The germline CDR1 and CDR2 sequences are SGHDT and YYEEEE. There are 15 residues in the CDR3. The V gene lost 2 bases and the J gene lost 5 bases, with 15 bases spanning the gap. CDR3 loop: CASSFTGAGIDTQYF. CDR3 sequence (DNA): TGTGCCAGCAGCTTTACAGGGGCGGGGATAGATACGCAGTATTTT.

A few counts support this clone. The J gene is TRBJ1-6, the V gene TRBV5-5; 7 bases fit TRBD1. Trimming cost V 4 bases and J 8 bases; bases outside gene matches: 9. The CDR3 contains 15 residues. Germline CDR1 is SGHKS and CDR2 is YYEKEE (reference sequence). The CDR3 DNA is TGTGCCAGCAGCCCCCAGGGGGGGTGGGATTCACCCCTCCACTTT. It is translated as CASSPQGGWDSPLHF.

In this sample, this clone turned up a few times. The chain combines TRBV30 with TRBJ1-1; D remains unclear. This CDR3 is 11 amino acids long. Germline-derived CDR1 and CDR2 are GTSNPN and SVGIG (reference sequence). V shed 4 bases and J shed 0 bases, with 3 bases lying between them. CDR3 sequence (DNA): TGTGCCTGGACAGTGAACACTGAAGCTTTCTTT. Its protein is CAWTVNTEAFF.

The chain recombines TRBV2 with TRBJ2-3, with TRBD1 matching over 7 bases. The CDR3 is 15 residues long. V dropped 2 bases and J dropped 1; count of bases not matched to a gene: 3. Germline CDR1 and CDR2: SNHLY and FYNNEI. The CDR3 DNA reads TGTGCCAGCAGTGAAAACGGACAGGGCACAGATACGCAGTATTTT. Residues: CASSENGQGTDTQYF. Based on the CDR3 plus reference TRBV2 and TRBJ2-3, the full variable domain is EPEVTQTPSHQVTQMGQEVILRCVPISNHLYFYWYRQILGQKVEFLVSFYNNEISEKSEIFDDQFSVERPDGSNFTLKIRSTKLEDSAMYFCASSENGQGTDTQYFGPGTRLTVL.

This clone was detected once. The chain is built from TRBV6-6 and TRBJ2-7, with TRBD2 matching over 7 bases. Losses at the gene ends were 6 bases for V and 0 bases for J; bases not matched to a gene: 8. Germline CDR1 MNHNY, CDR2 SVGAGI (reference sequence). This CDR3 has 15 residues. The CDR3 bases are TGTGCCAGCAGCCCCCGCGGCGGGAGCTCCTACGAGCAGTACTTC. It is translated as CASSPRGGSSYEQYF.

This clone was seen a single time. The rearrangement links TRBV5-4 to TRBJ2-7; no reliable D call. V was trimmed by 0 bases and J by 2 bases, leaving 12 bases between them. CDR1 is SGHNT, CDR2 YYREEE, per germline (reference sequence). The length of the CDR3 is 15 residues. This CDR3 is CASSLVGSATYEQYF. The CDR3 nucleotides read TGTGCCAGCAGCTTGGTGGGGTCGGCAACCTACGAGCAGTACTTC.

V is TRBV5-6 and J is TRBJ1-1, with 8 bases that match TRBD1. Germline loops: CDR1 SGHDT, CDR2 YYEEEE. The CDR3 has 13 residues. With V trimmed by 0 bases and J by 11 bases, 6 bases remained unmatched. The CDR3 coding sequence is TGTGCCAGCAGCTTGGCCTGGACAGGGAGGGCTTTCTTT. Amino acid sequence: CASSLAWTGRAFF.

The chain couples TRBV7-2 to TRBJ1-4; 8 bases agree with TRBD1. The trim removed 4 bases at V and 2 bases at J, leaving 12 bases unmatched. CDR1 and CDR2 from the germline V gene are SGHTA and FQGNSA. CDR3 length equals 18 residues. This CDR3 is CASSYRTGRPGTNEKLFF. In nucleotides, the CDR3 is TGTGCCAGCAGCTACCGGACAGGGAGGCCCGGTACTAATGAAAAACTGTTTTTT.

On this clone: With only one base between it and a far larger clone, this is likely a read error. This chain's CDR3 is CASSRGQGATEAFF. The CDR3 DNA sequence: TGTGCCAGCAGCCGTGGACAGGGGGCGACTGAAGCTTTCTTT. This chain joins TRBV5-6 and TRBJ1-1, with 11 bases aligning to TRBD1. This CDR3 is built from 14 residues. The germline gives CDR1 SGHDT, CDR2 YYEEEE. Trimming at V came to 4 bases and at J to 5 bases, leaving 4 bases not matched to a gene.

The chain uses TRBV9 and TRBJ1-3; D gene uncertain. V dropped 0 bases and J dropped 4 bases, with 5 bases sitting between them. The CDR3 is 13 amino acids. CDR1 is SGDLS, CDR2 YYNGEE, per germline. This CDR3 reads CASSVGPGNTIYF. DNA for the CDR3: TGTGCCAGCAGCGTAGGACCGGGAAACACCATATATTTT.

The CDR3 protein is CASSVEIGLAQETQYF. CDR3 nucleotides: TGTGCCAGCAGTGTTGAGATAGGACTAGCGCAAGAGACCCAGTACTTC. This chain joins TRBV2 and TRBJ2-5; TRBD2 agrees at 9 bases. Germline lookup yields CDR1 SNHLY and CDR2 FYNNEI. V lost 4 bases to trimming and J lost 2 bases; unmatched junction nucleotides: 8. The CDR3 totals 16 residues.

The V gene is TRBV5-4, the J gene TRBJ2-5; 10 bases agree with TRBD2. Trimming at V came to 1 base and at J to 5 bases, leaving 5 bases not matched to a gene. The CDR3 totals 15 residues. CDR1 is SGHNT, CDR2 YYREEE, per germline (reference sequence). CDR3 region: CASSLSGGAGETQYF. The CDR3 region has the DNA TGTGCCAGCAGCTTGAGCGGGGGGGCCGGGGAGACCCAGTACTTC.